These T cell receptor beta chains were read from a single sample in a study of cytomegalovirus exposure and HLA in healthy donors. Method: immunoSEQ multiplex PCR; TCRdb's copy keeps in-frame clones and lacks some. The data show 150,000 to 190,000 clones, around 79% seen once. The specimen sequenced was PBMCs. All receptors come from a man younger than 35 in good health and CMV-seronegative. Each CDR3 is given with its conserved first and last residue. The order of the fields is D gene, J gene, clone size, CDR3 length, V gene, CDR3 protein, CDR3 DNA. A D gene is named only where the DNA matches it firmly. Not all rows give a size; the values are once, few, many and, for expanded clones, a class.

NA	TRBJ2-7	NA	12	TRBV6-1	CASRQGAYEQYF	TGTGCCAGCAGGCAGGGCGCCTACGAGCAGTACTTC
NA	TRBJ2-7	NA	15	TRBV30	CAWSVLRDSSYEQYF	TGTGCCTGGAGTGTACTCCGGGACTCCTCCTACGAGCAGTACTTC
TRBD1	TRBJ2-1	NA	15	TRBV27	CASSLGRDRLNEQFF	TGTGCCAGCAGTTTAGGGCGGGACAGGTTGAATGAGCAGTTCTTC
NA	TRBJ1-2	NA	13	TRBV30	CAWSAQADYGYTF	TGTGCCTGGAGTGCACAGGCCGACTATGGCTACACCTTC
NA	TRBJ2-1	NA	11	TRBV28	CASSFQYEQFF	TGTGCCAGCAGTTTTCAGTATGAGCAGTTCTTC
NA	TRBJ2-7	few	15	TRBV5-4	CASSLPGAISYEQYF	TGTGCCAGCAGCCTCCCAGGGGCAATATCCTACGAGCAGTACTTC
TRBD1	TRBJ1-2	NA	15	TRBV29-1	CSVVKPGQEGYGYTF	TGCAGCGTTGTTAAACCGGGACAGGAAGGCTATGGCTACACCTTC
NA	TRBJ2-7	NA	13	TRBV10-3	CAIGRGGGNEQYF	TGTGCCATCGGCCGGGGCGGGGGCAACGAGCAGTACTTC
TRBD1	TRBJ1-5	NA	15	TRBV28	CASSLSDRAGQPQHF	TGTGCCAGCAGTTTATCGGACAGGGCGGGTCAGCCCCAGCATTTT
NA	TRBJ2-5	NA	16	TRBV10-1	CASSDGGAENWETQYF	TGCGCCAGCAGTGATGGGGGGGCCGAGAATTGGGAGACCCAGTACTTC
NA	TRBJ2-3	few	15	TRBV7-8	CASSDLGLGLDTQYF	TGTGCCAGCAGCGACCTCGGACTGGGTCTCGATACGCAGTATTTT
NA	TRBJ2-7	few	14	TRBV4-3	CASSQDLGPREQYF	TGCGCCAGCAGCCAAGATCTTGGGCCGCGCGAGCAGTACTTC
TRBD1	TRBJ1-4	NA	16	TRBV15	CATSSFSGTGGEKLFF	TGTGCCACCAGCAGTTTCTCCGGGACAGGAGGAGAAAAACTGTTTTTT
TRBD2	TRBJ2-5	NA	15	TRBV9	CASSVTSGSLETQYF	TGTGCCAGCAGCGTCACTAGCGGGAGTCTGGAGACCCAGTACTTC
NA	TRBJ1-4	NA	14	TRBV19	CASQARGRNEKLFF	TGTGCCAGCCAGGCCCGGGGGAGGAATGAAAAACTGTTTTTT
TRBD1	TRBJ1-2	NA	19	TRBV4-3	CASSQSKWNNPDRLYGYTF	TGCGCCAGCAGCCAATCCAAATGGAACAACCCGGACAGGCTCTATGGCTACACCTTC
NA	TRBJ2-3	NA	13	TRBV5-4	CASSLSLVDTQYF	TGTGCCAGCAGCTTAAGTCTAGTAGATACGCAGTATTTT
NA	TRBJ1-2	NA	15	TRBV6-5	CASSYSTGLNYGYTF	TGTGCCAGCAGTTACTCGACAGGACTTAACTATGGCTACACCTTC
NA	TRBJ2-5	NA	13	TRBV5-4	CASSLTGGETQYF	TGTGCCAGCAGCCTCACCGGCGGAGAGACCCAGTACTTC
NA	TRBJ2-3	NA	14	TRBV7-6	CASSLGLSRGTQYF	TGTGCCAGCAGCTTAGGTCTGTCAAGGGGTACGCAGTATTTT
TRBD1	TRBJ2-2	NA	14	TRBV28	CASSDTGGPGELFF	TGTGCCAGCAGTGATACAGGGGGCCCCGGGGAGCTGTTTTTT
TRBD1	TRBJ2-5	NA	16	TRBV15	CATSTQGDGTGETQYF	TGTGCCACCAGCACCCAGGGGGACGGGACAGGAGAGACCCAGTACTTC
NA	TRBJ2-7	NA	16	TRBV11-2	CASSSIGYRGSYEQYF	TGTGCCAGCAGCTCTATTGGTTACCGGGGCTCCTACGAGCAGTACTTC
TRBD1	TRBJ2-7	NA	14	TRBV16	CASRPDRGTYEQYF	TGTGCCAGCAGACCCGACAGGGGAACCTACGAGCAGTACTTC
NA	TRBJ2-7	NA	12	TRBV2	CASVIGAYEQYF	TGTGCCAGCGTCATAGGGGCCTACGAGCAGTACTTC
NA	TRBJ1-2	NA	12	TRBV19	CASSARPYGYTF	TGTGCCAGTAGTGCGCGCCCTTATGGCTACACCTTC
TRBD1	TRBJ1-2	NA	15	TRBV6-5	CASSYQQGAAYGYTF	TGTGCCAGCAGTTACCAACAGGGGGCGGCCTATGGCTACACCTTC
NA	TRBJ1-5	NA	16	TRBV19	CASSIDRLYSNQPQHF	TGTGCCAGTAGTATTGACAGACTCTATAGCAATCAGCCCCAGCATTTT
NA	TRBJ2-3	few	14	TRBV14	CASSQGPGQDTQYF	TGTGCCAGCAGCCAGGGGCCGGGACAAGATACGCAGTATTTT
TRBD1	TRBJ1-2	NA	17	TRBV4-1	CASSQERRQGQEYGYTF	TGCGCCAGCAGCCAAGAACGTAGGCAGGGACAGGAGTATGGCTACACCTTC
NA	TRBJ2-7	NA	14	TRBV15	CATSKRQVTYEQYF	TGTGCCACCAGCAAGCGACAGGTAACCTACGAGCAGTACTTC
TRBD1	TRBJ1-4	NA	15	TRBV6-5	CASRTGGRREEKLFF	TGTGCCAGCAGGACAGGGGGCCGGAGGGAAGAAAAACTGTTTTTT
NA	TRBJ1-5	NA	15	TRBV7-9	CASSFEGESNQPQHF	TGTGCCAGCAGCTTCGAGGGGGAAAGCAATCAGCCCCAGCATTTT
NA	TRBJ2-2	NA	16	TRBV12-2	CASRPGDSWDTGELFF	TGTGCAAGTCGCCCAGGGGACAGCTGGGACACCGGGGAGCTGTTTTTT
TRBD2	TRBJ2-7	NA	17	TRBV9	CASSGRGGREFPHEQYF	TGTGCCAGCAGCGGGCGGGGAGGGCGGGAGTTTCCCCACGAGCAGTACTTC
TRBD1	TRBJ1-1	NA	14	TRBV6-1	CASGAGGRSAEAFF	TGTGCCAGCGGCGCAGGGGGACGTTCCGCTGAAGCTTTCTTT
NA	TRBJ1-3	few	17	TRBV7-9	CSSSLGPSGGSGNTIYF	TGTTCCAGCAGCTTAGGGCCCTCCGGGGGCTCTGGAAACACCATATATTTT
NA	TRBJ2-2	NA	14	TRBV28	CASSSHDLPGELFF	TGTGCCAGCAGTTCCCATGATCTACCCGGGGAGCTGTTTTTT
TRBD2	TRBJ2-1	NA	17	TRBV4-3	CASSQEGTSGGGNEQFF	TGCGCCAGCAGCCAAGAGGGAACTAGCGGGGGGGGCAATGAGCAGTTCTTC
NA	TRBJ2-7	NA	17	TRBV28	CASSLAGRGRFPYEQYF	TGTGCCAGCAGTTTAGCGGGCCGAGGACGATTTCCCTACGAGCAGTACTTC
NA	TRBJ2-5	NA	14	TRBV6-5	CASRGPLLQETQYF	TGTGCCAGCAGGGGGCCTCTTCTTCAAGAGACCCAGTACTTC
NA	TRBJ1-1	few	13	TRBV5-6	CASTEPARTEAFF	TGTGCCAGCACCGAACCCGCGAGAACTGAAGCTTTCTTT
TRBD2	TRBJ2-1	once	16	TRBV6-5	CASSYIPSGGDNEQFF	TGTGCCAGCAGTTACATCCCTAGCGGGGGAGACAATGAGCAGTTCTTC
NA	TRBJ2-6	NA	19	TRBV4-3	CASSQSQQGPFSGANVLTF	TGCGCCAGCAGCCAATCACAACAGGGTCCTTTCTCTGGGGCCAACGTCCTGACTTTC
NA	TRBJ1-2	NA	12	TRBV9	CASRPTEGGYTF	TGTGCCAGCAGACCAACGGAGGGCGGCTACACCTTC
TRBD1	TRBJ1-5	once	16	TRBV5-6	CASSLGQGNRNQPQHF	TGTGCCAGCAGCCTGGGACAGGGGAATCGCAATCAGCCCCAGCATTTT
TRBD1	TRBJ1-1	once	15	TRBV7-8	CASSLVDRGNTEAFF	TGTGCCAGCAGCTTAGTGGACAGGGGGAACACTGAAGCTTTCTTT
TRBD2	TRBJ2-5	NA	13	TRBV10-3	CASLAGGGETQYF	TGTGCCAGCCTAGCGGGAGGCGGAGAGACCCAGTACTTC